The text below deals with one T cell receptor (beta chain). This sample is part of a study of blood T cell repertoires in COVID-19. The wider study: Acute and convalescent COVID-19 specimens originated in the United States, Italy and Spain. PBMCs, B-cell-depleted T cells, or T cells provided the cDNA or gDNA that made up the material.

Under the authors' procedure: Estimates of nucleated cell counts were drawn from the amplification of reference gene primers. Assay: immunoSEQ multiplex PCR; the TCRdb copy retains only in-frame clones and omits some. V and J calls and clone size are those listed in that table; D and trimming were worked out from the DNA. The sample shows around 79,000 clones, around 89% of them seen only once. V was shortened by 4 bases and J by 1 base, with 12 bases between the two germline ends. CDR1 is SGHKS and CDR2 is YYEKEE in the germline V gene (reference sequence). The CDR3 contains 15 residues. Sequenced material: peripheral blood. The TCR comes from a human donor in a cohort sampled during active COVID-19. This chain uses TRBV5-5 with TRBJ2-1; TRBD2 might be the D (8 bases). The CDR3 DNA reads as TGTGCCAGCAGCCGGGAGGGGGCATCCTACAATGAGCAGTTCTTC. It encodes CASSREGASYNEQFF.